The T cell receptor (beta chain) under discussion was sequenced for a study of T cells after yellow fever vaccination. Overall study context: Researchers used SMART-Seq v4 Ultra Low Input to prepare fractions that had low cell numbers.

TCRdb analysed the 5' RACE reads with MiXCR anew, one entry per CDR3 protein. Of more than 350,000 distinct CDR3 sequences in the sample, 11% are singletons; the top ten hold roughly 18%. The germline V gene has CDR1 MGHRA and CDR2 YSYEKL. V lost 3 bases to trimming and J lost 0 bases, with 12 bases between them. The CDR3 consists of 15 residues. This sample comprised PBMCs, obtained on the day of the first yellow fever vaccination. The TCR sequence derives from a man younger than 35 who received the YFV17D yellow fever vaccine. The chain links TRBV4-1 to TRBJ2-7; possibly TRBD1 or TRBD2 for D (5 bases each). CDR3 coding DNA: TGCGCCAGCAGCCAGTGGGGGATGGGCTCCTACGAGCAGTACTTC. Its protein product is CASSQWGMGSYEQYF.